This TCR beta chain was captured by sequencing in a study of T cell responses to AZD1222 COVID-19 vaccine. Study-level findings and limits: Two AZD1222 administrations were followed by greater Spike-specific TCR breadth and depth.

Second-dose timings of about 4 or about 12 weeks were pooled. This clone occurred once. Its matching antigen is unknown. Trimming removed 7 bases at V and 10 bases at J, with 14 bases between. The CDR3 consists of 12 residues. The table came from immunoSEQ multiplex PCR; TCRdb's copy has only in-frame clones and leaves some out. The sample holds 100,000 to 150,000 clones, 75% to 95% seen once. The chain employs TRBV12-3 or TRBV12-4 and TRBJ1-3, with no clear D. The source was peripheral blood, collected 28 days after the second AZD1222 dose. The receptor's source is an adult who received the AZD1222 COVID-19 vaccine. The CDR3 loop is CASMDLLDTIYF. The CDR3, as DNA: TGTGCCAGCATGGATCTCCTGGATACCATATATTTT.